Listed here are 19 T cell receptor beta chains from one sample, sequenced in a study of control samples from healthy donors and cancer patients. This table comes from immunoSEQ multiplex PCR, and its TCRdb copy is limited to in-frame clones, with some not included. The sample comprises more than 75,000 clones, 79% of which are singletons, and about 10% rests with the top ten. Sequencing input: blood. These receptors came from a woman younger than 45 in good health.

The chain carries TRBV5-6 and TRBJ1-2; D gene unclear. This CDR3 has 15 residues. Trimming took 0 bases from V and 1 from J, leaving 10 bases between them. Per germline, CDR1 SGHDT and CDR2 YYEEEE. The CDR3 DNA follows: TGTGCCAGCAGCTTGGTCAGGTCTGGTAACTATGGCTACACCTTC. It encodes CASSLVRSGNYGYTF.

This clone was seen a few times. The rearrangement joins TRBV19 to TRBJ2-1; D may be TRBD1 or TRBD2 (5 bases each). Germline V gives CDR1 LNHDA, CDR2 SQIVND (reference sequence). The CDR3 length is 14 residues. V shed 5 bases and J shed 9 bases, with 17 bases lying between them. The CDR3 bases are TGTGCCAGTAGTCCCACAGTGGGGGTGAGTGAGCAGTTCTTC. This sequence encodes CASSPTVGVSEQFF.

The CDR3 DNA reads as TGTGCTAGTGGTTGGCAGGGTAGTAACGAGCAGTTCTTC. This encodes CASGWQGSNEQFF. The gene calls are TRBV12-5 and TRBJ2-1; D is possibly TRBD1 (5 bases). The germline CDR1 and CDR2 sequences are LGHNT and FRNRAP. V was clipped by 4 bases and J by 10 bases, with 14 bases between them. The CDR3 extends over 13 amino acids.

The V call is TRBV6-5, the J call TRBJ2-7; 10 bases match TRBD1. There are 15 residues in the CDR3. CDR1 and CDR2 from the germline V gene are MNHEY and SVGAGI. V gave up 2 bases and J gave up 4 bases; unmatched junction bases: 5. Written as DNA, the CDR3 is TGTGCCAGCAGTTACCGACGACAGGGGGCGTACGAGCAGTACTTC. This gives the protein CASSYRRQGAYEQYF.

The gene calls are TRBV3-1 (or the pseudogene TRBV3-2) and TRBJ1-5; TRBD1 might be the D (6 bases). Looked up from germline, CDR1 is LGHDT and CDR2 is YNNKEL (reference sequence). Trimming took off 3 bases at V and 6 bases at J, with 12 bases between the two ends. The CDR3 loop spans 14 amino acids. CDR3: CASSHTGSGQPQHF. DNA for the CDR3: TGTGCCAGCAGCCATACAGGGTCCGGTCAGCCCCAGCATTTT.

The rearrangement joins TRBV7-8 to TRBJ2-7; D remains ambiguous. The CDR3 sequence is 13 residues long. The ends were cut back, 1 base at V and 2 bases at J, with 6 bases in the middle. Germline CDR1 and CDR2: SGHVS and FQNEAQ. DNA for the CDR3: TGTGCCAGCAGCTTAGGGGAACCCTACGAGCAGTACTTC. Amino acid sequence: CASSLGEPYEQYF.

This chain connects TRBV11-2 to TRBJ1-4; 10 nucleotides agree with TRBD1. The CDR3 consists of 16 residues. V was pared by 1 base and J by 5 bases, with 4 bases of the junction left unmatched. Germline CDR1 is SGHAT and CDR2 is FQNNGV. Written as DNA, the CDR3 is TGTGCCAGCAGCTTAGGGGCGGGACAGGGGAATGAAAAACTGTTTTTT. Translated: CASSLGAGQGNEKLFF.

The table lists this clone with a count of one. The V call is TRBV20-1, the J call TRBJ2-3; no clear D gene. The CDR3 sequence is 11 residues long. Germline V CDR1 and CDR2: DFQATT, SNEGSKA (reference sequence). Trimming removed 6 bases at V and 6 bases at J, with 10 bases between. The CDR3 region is CSAVEWDTQYF. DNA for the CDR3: TGCAGTGCCGTTGAGTGGGATACGCAGTATTTT.

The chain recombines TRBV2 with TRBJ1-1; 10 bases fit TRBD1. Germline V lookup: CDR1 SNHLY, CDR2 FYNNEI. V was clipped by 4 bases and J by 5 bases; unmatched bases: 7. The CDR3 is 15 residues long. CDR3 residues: CASSAGTGARTEAFF. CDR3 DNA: TGTGCCAGCAGTGCCGGGACAGGGGCGCGGACTGAAGCTTTCTTT.

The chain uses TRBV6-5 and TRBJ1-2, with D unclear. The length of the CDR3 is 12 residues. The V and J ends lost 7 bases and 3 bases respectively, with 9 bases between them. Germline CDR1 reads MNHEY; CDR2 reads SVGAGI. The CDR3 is CASNRQDYGYTF. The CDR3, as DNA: TGTGCCAGCAACCGACAAGACTATGGCTACACCTTC.

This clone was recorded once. The CDR3, as DNA: TGTGCCAGCAGTGAAGTGGCACAGGGGAACGGCTACACCTTC. Encoded protein: CASSEVAQGNGYTF. V gene TRBV6-1 combines with J gene TRBJ1-2; TRBD1 matches 7 bases. The CDR3 contains 14 residues. CDR1 and CDR2 (germline): MNHNS, SASEGT. The V segment lost 1 base and the J segment 8 bases; nucleotides outside the gene matches: 7.

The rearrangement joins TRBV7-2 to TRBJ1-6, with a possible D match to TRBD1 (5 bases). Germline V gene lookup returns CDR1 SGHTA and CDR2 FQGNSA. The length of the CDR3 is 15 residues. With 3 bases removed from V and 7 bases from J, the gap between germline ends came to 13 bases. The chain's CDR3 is CASSFPGRGNSPLHF. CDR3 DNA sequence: TGTGCCAGCAGCTTCCCGGGACGGGGCAATTCACCCCTCCACTTT.

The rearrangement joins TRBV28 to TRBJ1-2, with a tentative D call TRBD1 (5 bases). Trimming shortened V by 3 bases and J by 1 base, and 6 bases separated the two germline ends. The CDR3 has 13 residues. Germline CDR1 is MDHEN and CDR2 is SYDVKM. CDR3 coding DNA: TGTGCCAGCAGTTTGGGACTTAACTATGGCTACACCTTC. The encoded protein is CASSLGLNYGYTF.

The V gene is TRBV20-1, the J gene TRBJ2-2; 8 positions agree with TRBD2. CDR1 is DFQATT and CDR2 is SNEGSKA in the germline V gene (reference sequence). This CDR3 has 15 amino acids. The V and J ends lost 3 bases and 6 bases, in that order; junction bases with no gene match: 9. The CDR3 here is CSASEGGGPSGELFF. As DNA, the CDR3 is TGCAGTGCTAGTGAAGGCGGGGGGCCTTCCGGGGAGCTGTTTTTT.

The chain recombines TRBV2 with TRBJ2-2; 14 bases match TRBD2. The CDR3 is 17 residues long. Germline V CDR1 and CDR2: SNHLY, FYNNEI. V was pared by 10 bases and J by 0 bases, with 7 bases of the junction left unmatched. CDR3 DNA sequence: TGTGCCATCGGGACTAGCGGGGGAGGGGCGAACACCGGGGAGCTGTTTTTT. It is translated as CAIGTSGGGANTGELFF.

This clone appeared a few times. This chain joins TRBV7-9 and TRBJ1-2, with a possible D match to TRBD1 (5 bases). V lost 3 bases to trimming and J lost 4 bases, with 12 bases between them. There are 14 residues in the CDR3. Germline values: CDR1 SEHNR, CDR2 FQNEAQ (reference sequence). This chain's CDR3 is CASSFGGGVYGYTF. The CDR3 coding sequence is TGTGCCAGCAGCTTCGGCGGGGGGGTCTATGGCTACACCTTC.

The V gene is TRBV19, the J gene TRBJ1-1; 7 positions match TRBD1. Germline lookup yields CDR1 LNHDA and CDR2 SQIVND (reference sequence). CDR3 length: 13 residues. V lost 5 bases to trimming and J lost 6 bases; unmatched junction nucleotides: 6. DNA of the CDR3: TGTGCCAGTAGTGCGCGAGGGACAGCTGAAGCTTTCTTT. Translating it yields CASSARGTAEAFF. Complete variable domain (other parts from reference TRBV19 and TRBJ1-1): DGGITQSPKYLFRKEGQNVTLSCEQNLNHDAMYWYRQDPGQGLRLIYYSQIVNDFQKGDIAEGYSVSREKKESFPLTVTSAQKNPTAFYLCASSARGTAEAFFGQGTRLTVV.

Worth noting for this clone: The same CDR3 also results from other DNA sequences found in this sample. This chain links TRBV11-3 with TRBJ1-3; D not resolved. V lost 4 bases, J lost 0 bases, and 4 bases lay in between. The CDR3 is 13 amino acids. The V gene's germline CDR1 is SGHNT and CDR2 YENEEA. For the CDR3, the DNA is TGTGCCAGCAGCTCGGGCTCTGGAAACACCATATATTTT. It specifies CASSSGSGNTIYF.

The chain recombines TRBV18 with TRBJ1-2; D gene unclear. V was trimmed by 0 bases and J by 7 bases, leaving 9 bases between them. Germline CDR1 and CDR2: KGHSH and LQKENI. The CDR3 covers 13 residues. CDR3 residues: CASSPPRDRGYTF. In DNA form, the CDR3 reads TGTGCCAGCTCACCACCCCGGGATCGTGGCTACACCTTC. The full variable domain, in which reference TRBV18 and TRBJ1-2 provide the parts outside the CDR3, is NAGVMQNPRHLVRRRGQEARLRCSPMKGHSHVYWYRQLPEEGLKFMVYLQKENIIDESGMPKERFSAEFPKEGPSILRIQQVVRGDSAAYFCASSPPRDRGYTFGSGTRLTVV.